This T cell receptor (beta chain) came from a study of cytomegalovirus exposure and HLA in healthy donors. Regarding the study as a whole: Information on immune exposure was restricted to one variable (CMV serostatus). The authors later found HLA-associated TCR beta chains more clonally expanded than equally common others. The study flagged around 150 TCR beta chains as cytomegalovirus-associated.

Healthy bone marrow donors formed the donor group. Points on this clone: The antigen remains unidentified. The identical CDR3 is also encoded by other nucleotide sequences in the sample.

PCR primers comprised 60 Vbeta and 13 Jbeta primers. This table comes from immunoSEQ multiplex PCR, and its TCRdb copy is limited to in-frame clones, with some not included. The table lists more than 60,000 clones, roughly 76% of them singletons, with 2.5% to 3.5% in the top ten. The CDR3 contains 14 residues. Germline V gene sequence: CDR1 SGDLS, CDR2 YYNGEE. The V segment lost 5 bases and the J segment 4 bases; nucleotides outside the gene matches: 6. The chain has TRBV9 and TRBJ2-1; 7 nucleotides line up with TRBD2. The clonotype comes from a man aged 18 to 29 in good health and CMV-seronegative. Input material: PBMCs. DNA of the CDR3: TGTGCCAGCAGTGCGGGGGTGGGATACAATGAGCAGTTCTTC. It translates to CASSAGVGYNEQFF. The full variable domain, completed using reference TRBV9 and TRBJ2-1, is DSGVTQTPKHLITATGQRVTLRCSPRSGDLSVYWYQQSLDQGLQFLIQYYNGEERAKGNILERFSAQQFPDLHSELNLSSLELGDSALYFCASSAGVGYNEQFFGPGTRLTVL.